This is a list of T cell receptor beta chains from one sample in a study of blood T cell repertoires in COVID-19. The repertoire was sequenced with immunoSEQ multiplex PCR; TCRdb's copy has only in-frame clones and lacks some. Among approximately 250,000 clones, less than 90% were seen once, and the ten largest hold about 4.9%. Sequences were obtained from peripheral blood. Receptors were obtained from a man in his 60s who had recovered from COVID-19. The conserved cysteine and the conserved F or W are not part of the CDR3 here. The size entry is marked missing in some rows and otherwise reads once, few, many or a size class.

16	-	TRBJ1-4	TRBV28	ASTGEGLRSYGREKLF
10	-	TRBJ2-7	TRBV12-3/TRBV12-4	ASSLNELEQY
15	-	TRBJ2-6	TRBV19	ASSIGTGVAGANVLT
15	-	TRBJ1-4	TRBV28	ASRHAPWGVRDEKLF
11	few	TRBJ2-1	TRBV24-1	ATSDSVYNEQF
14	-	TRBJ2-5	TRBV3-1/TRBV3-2	ASSLRTGSGVETQY
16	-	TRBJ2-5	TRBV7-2	ASSKWGRGAHTLETQY
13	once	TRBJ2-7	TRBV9	ASSKKGAGSYEQY
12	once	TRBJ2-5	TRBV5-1	ASSGSRGMETQY
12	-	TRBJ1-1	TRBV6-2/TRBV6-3	ASSFGTGRTEAF
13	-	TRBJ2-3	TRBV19	ASSMFAGATDTQY